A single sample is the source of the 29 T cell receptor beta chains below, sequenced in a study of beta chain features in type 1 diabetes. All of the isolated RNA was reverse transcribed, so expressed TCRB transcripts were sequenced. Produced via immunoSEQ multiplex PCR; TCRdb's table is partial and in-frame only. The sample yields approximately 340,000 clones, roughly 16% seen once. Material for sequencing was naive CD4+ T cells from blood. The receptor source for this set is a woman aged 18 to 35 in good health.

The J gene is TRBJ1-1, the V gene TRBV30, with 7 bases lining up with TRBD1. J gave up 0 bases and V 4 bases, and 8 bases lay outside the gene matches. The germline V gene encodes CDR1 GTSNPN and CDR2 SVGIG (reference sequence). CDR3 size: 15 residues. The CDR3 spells CAWTNYRGLNTEAFF. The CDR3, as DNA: TGTGCCTGGACCAATTACAGGGGATTGAACACTGAAGCTTTCTTT. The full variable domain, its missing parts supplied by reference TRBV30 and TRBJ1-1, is SQTIHQWPATLVQPVGSPLSLECTVEGTSNPNLYWYRQAAGRGLQLLFYSVGIGQISSEVPQNLSASRPQDRQFILSSKKLLLSDSGFYLCAWTNYRGLNTEAFFGQGTRLTVV.

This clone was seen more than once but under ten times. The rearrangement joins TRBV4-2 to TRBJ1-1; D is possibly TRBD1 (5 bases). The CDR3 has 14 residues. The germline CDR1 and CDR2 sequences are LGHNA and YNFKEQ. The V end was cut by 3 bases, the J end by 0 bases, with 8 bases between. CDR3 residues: CASSQGGMNTEAFF. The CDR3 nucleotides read TGTGCCAGCAGCCAGGGGGGTATGAACACTGAAGCTTTCTTT.

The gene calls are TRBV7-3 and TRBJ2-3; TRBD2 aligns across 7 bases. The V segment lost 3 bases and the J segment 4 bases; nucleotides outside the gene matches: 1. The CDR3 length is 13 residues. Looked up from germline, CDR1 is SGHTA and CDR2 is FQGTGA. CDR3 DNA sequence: TGTGCCAGCAGCTTTGCGGGAGCAGATACGCAGTATTTT. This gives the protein CASSFAGADTQYF.

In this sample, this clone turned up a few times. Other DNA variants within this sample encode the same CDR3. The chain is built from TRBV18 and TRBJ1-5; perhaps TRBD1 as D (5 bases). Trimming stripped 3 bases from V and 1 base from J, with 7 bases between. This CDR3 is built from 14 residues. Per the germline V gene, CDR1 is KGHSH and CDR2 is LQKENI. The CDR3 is CASSPGGSNQPQHF. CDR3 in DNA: TGTGCCAGCTCACCGGGGGGGAGCAATCAGCCCCAGCATTTT.

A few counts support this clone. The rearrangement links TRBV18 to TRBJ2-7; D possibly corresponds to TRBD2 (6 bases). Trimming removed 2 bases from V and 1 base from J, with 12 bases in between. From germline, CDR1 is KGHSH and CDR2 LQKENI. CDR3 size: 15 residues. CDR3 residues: CASSPRRERSYEQYF. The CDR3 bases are TGTGCCAGCTCACCAAGGAGGGAGAGGTCCTACGAGCAGTACTTC.

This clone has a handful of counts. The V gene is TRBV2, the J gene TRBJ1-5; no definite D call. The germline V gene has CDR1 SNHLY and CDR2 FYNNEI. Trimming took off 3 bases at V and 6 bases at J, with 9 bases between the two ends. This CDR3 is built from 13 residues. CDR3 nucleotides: TGTGCCAGCAGTGAGGCCAGAGGTCAGCCCCAGCATTTT. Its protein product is CASSEARGQPQHF.

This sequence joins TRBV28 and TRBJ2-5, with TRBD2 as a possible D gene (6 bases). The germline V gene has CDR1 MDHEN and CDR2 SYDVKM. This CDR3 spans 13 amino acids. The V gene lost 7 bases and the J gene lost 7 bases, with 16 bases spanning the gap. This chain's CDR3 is CASTRLVQGTQYF. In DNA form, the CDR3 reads TGTGCCAGCACCCGACTAGTGCAGGGGACCCAGTACTTC.

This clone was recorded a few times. CDR3 loop: CASSRPPTGRYGYTF. The CDR3 DNA sequence: TGTGCCAGCAGCCGCCCCCCGACAGGGAGGTATGGCTACACCTTC. The rearrangement links TRBV27 to TRBJ1-2, with TRBD1 identical over 7 bases. This CDR3 comprises 15 residues. V gave up 6 bases and J gave up 5 bases; unmatched junction bases: 12. Germline loops: CDR1 MNHEY, CDR2 SMNVEV (reference sequence).

The CDR3, as DNA: TGTGCCAGCAGTTTCTACAGACAGGGGAGTGGTGGCTACACCTTC. Its translation is CASSFYRQGSGGYTF. V and J are TRBV6-5 and TRBJ1-2, with 8 bases identical to TRBD1. The CDR3 runs 15 residues. Per the germline V gene, CDR1 is MNHEY and CDR2 is SVGAGI. V lost 4 bases and J lost 7; bases outside the gene matches: 11.

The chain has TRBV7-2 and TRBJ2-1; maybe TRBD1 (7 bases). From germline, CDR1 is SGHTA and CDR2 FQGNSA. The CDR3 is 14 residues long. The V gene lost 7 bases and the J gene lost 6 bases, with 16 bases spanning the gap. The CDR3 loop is CASTPWRGRNEQFF. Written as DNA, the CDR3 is TGTGCCAGCACCCCATGGAGGGGGCGCAATGAGCAGTTCTTC.

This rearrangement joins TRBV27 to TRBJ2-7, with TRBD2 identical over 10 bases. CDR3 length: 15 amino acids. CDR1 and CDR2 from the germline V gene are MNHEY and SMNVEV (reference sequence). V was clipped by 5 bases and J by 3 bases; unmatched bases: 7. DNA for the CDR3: TGTGCCAGCAGTGCCCGACTAGCGGGTAGCTACGAGCAGTACTTC. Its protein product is CASSARLAGSYEQYF.

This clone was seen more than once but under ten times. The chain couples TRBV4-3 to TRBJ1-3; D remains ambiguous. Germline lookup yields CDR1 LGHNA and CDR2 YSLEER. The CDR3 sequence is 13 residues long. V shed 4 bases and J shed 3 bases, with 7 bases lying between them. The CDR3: CASSLTGGNTIYF. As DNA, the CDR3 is TGCGCCAGCAGCCTAACGGGTGGAAACACCATATATTTT.

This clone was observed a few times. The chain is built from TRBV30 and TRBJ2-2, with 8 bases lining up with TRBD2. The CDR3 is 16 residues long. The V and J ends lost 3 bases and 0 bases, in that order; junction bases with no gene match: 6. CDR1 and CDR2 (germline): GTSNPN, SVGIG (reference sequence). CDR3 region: CAWRNPGLANTGELFF. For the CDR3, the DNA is TGTGCCTGGAGGAACCCGGGACTAGCGAACACCGGGGAGCTGTTTTTT.

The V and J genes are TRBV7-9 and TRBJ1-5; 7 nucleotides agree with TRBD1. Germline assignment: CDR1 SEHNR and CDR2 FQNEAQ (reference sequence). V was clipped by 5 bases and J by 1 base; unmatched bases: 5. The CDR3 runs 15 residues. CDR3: CASSQGRGSNQPQHF. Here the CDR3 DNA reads TGTGCCAGCAGCCAGGGCAGGGGGAGCAATCAGCCCCAGCATTTT.

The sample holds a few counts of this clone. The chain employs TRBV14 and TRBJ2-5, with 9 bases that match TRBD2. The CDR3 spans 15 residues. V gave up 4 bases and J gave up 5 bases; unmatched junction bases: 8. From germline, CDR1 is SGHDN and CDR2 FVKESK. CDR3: CASSPQAGGTETQYF. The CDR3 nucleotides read TGTGCCAGCAGCCCTCAAGCGGGAGGCACGGAGACCCAGTACTTC.

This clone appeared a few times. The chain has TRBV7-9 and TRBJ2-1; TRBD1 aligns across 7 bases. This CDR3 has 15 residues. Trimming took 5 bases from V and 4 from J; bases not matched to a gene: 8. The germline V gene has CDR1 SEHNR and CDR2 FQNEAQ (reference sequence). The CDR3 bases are TGTGCCAGCAGCGAGACAGGGAGCAATTACAATGAGCAGTTCTTC. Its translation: CASSETGSNYNEQFF.

Here the CDR3 reads CASSREHTQYF. In DNA, the CDR3 is TGTGCCAGTTCCCGGGAGCATACGCAGTATTTT. The chain has TRBV19 and TRBJ2-3; D is perhaps TRBD2 (6 bases). CDR1 LNHDA and CDR2 SQIVND come from the germline V gene (reference sequence). The CDR3 spans 11 residues. V lost 8 bases and J lost 7, with 10 bases in between. Full variable domain (rest looked up from reference TRBV19 and TRBJ2-3): DGGITQSPKYLFRKEGQNVTLSCEQNLNHDAMYWYRQDPGQGLRLIYYSQIVNDFQKGDIAEGYSVSREKKESFPLTVTSAQKNPTAFYLCASSREHTQYFGPGTRLTVL.

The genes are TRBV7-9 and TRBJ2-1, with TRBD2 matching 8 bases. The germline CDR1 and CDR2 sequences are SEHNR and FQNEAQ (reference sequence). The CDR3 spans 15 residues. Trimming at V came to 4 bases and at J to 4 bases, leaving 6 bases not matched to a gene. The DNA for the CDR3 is TGTGCCAGCAGCTATAGCGGGACTAGATACAATGAGCAGTTCTTC. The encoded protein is CASSYSGTRYNEQFF.

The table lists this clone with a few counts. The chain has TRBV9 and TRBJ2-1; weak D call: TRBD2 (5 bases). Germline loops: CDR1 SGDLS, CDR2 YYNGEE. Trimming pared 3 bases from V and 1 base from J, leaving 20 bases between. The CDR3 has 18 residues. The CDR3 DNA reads TGTGCCAGCAGCGGCGTAGAGGAGTTAGCGACGTCCTACAATGAGCAGTTCTTC. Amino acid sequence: CASSGVEELATSYNEQFF.

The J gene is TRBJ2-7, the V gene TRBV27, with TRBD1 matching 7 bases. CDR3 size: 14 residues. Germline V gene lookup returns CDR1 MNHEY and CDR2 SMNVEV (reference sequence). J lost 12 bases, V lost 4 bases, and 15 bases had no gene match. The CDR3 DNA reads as TGTGCCAGCAGTTCCACAGGGGTGGATGCACGCTGGTACTTC. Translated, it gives CASSSTGVDARWYF.

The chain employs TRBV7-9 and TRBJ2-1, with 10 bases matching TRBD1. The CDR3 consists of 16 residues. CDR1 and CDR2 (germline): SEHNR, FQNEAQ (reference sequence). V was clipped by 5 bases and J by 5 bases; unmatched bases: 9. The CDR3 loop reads CASSVSGTGVDNEQFF. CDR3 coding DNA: TGTGCCAGCAGCGTCTCCGGGACAGGGGTAGACAATGAGCAGTTCTTC.

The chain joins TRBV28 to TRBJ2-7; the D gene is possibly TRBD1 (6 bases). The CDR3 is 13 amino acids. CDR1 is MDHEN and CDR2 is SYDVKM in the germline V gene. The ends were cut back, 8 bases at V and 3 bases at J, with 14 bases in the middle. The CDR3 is CASVKGHGYEQYF. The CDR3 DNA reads TGTGCCAGCGTAAAGGGACATGGCTACGAGCAGTACTTC.

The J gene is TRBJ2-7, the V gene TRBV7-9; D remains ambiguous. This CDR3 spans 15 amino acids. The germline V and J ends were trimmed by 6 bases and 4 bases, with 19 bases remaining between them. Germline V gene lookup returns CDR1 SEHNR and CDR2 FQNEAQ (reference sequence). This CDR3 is CASRKDKTSRYEQYF. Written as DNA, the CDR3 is TGTGCCAGCAGAAAAGACAAAACGAGCCGATACGAGCAGTACTTC.

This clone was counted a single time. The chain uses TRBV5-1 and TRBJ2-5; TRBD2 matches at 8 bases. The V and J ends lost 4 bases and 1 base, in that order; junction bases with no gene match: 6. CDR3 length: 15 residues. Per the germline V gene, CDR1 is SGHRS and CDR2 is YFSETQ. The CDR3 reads CASSRAGDLQETQYF. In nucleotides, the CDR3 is TGCGCCAGCAGCCGAGCGGGAGACCTCCAAGAGACCCAGTACTTC.

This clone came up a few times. The CDR3 DNA is TGCAGCGTTGCGGAGGAACCTAGCAATCAGCCCCAGCATTTT. The encoded protein is CSVAEEPSNQPQHF. This chain links TRBV29-1 with TRBJ1-5; no clear D gene. The germline V gene encodes CDR1 SQVTM and CDR2 ANQGSEA. The CDR3 extends over 14 amino acids. V lost 4 bases, J lost 0 bases, and 10 bases lay in between.

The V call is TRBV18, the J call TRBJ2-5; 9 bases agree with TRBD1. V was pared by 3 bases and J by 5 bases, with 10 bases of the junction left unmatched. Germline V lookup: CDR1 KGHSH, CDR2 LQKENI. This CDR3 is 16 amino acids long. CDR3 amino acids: CASSPTGTGLRETQYF. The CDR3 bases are TGTGCCAGCTCACCGACCGGGACAGGGCTGCGCGAGACCCAGTACTTC.

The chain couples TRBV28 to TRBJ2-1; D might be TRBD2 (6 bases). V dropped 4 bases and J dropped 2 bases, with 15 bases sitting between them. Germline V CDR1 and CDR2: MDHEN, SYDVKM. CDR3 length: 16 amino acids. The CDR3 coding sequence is TGTGCCAGCAGTTCTGGTCCGGGAGTGCCCTACAATGAGCAGTTCTTC. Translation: CASSSGPGVPYNEQFF.

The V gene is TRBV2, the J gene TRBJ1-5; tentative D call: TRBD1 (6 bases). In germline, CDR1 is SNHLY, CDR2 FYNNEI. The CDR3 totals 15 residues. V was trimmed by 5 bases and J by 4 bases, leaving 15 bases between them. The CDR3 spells CASSSAGQGNQPQHF. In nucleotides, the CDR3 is TGTGCCAGCAGTTCGGCAGGTCAGGGGAATCAGCCCCAGCATTTT.

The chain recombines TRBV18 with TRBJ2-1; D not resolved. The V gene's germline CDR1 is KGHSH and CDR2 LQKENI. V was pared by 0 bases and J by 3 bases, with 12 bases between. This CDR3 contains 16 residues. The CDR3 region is CASSPPESGSYNEQFF. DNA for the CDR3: TGTGCCAGCTCACCACCTGAGTCAGGTAGCTACAATGAGCAGTTCTTC.